This T cell receptor (beta chain) appears in the sequencing data of a study of blood T cells in healthy people across ages. Study background: The template switching approach captured approximately one barcoded beta molecule for every two T cells.

The V gene's germline CDR1 is SQVTM and CDR2 ANQGSEA. The junction had 11 bases not matched to a gene; V was cut back by 7 bases and J by 3 bases. The CDR3 is 15 amino acids. A second PCR, run for about 7 to 11 cycles, used a sample-barcoded 5' primer plus a J-beta primer mix. Each single sample gave us at least 3 million CDR3-containing paired-end reads. MiXCR was run by TCRdb on the 5' RACE reads, yielding one entry per CDR3 protein. Of about 830,000 distinct CDR3 sequences in the sample, over 45% were seen once. The sequenced sample consisted of blood. The V gene is TRBV29-1, the J gene TRBJ2-3, with 9 bases that match TRBD2. The TCR was taken from a man younger than 45 in good health. CDR3 amino acids: CSGLAGAWGTDTQYF. The CDR3 nucleotides read TGCAGCGGGTTAGCGGGAGCCTGGGGTACAGATACGCAGTATTTT.